A selection of T cell receptor beta chains follows, all from one sample in a study of T-cell reconstitution after alpha-beta-depleted transplantation in children. TCRdb itself ran the PCR reads through MiXCR, one entry per CDR3 protein. In the table there are around 450,000 distinct CDR3 sequences, 10% to 13% of which are singletons. Sequences were derived from PBMCs, sampled before TCRalphabeta/CD19-depleted stem cell transplant. Receptor source: a child aged 2 to 10 with inherited bone marrow failure, due to receive a stem cell transplant. CDR3s include the opening cysteine and the closing phenylalanine or tryptophan. The D gene is left open where the match is weak. Not every row has a clone size; where given, it reads once, few, many or a size class.

DNA	CDR3	J	size	D	V
TGTGCCAGCAGGGACACCGGGGAGCTGTTTTTT	CASRDTGELFF	TRBJ2-2	many	-	TRBV2
TGTGCCAGCACCAACTGGGACAAAAAAGAGACCCAGTACTTC	CASTNWDKKETQYF	TRBJ2-5	-	-	TRBV12-3/TRBV12-4
TGTGCCAGCAGCCAAGAGGGGGCCGGGGGAAGGGGCACTGAAGCTTTCTTT	CASSQEGAGGRGTEAFF	TRBJ1-1	many	-	TRBV4-2
TGCAGTGCTAGAGATCGAAGGATCCCCTACGAGCAGTACTTC	CSARDRRIPYEQYF	TRBJ2-7	many	-	TRBV20-1
TGCAGCGTTACCCCCCGGTTGAACACTGAAGCTTTCTTT	CSVTPRLNTEAFF	TRBJ1-1	many	-	TRBV29-1
TGTGCCAGCAGCTTGGCGACCCCGGGACTGGCGTCTGAGCAGTACTTC	CASSLATPGLASEQYF	TRBJ2-7	-	-	TRBV7-6
TGTGCCAGCAGCGTAGGCGGGACTACCATCTACGAGCAGTACTTC	CASSVGGTTIYEQYF	TRBJ2-7	-	TRBD2	TRBV9
TGTGCCAGCAGTTTGGGTCGTCCTGGGACAGCGATAACCGGGGAGCTGTTTTTT	CASSLGRPGTAITGELFF	TRBJ2-2	many	TRBD1	TRBV28
TGCGCCAGCAGCTTGAGGGCCCGGAGCTCCTACAATGAGCAGTTCTTC	CASSLRARSSYNEQFF	TRBJ2-1	many	-	TRBV5-1
TGTGCCAGCAGCTTAAGGGGGGCAGGGGGCTCTGAAGCTTTCTTT	CASSLRGAGGSEAFF	TRBJ1-1	many	TRBD1	TRBV7-9
TGTGCCAGCAGTACCTCTAGCGAGCCAGATACGCAGTATTTT	CASSTSSEPDTQYF	TRBJ2-3	many	-	TRBV12-3/TRBV12-4
TGTGCCAGCAGCCAATTTGGGGTAGGTCGACGCACTGAAGCTTTCTTT	CASSQFGVGRRTEAFF	TRBJ1-1	many	-	TRBV3-1
TGTGCCAGCAGCGTAGGTCCCAAAGGGGGCGGGAGGCTCTACAATGAGCAGTTCTTC	CASSVGPKGGGRLYNEQFF	TRBJ2-1	many	-	TRBV9